Below are 16 T cell receptor beta chains sequenced from a single sample in a study of cytomegalovirus exposure and HLA in healthy donors (dated by TCRdb to the late 2010s). Library preparation employed the immunoSEQ multiplex PCR assay. A mixture of 60 forward primers for TCR Vbeta segments and 13 reverse primers for TCR Jbeta segments was used in the multiplex PCR. The source is immuneACCESS, and TCRdb retained only in-frame sequences with V and J called. Part of the clones is not carried over; for the studies checked, unresolved V genes explain less than half of this, and the remainder is unexplained. The sample profile shows some 98,000 clones; over 65% of them were found once. Clones ranked in the top ten supply 10% of the sample. Sequenced sample: PBMCs. Receptors originate from a human donor in good health.

The V and J genes are TRBV28 and TRBJ2-3; D gene unclear. CDR1 is MDHEN and CDR2 is SYDVKM in the germline V gene. Trimming shortened V by 1 base and J by 5 bases, and 4 bases separated the two germline ends. The CDR3 runs 12 residues. The CDR3: CASSLSGDTQYF. CDR3 coding DNA: TGTGCCAGCAGTTTATCGGGAGATACGCAGTATTTT.

This clone was counted once. V gene TRBV7-2 combines with J gene TRBJ2-2, with TRBD1 matching 8 bases. The CDR3 length is 16 residues. V was clipped by 2 bases and J by 7 bases; unmatched bases: 9. The V gene's germline CDR1 is SGHTA and CDR2 FQGNSA. CDR3 DNA sequence: TGTGCCAGCAGCTTATGGGGACAGGACAAGAGCGGGGAGCTGTTTTTT. It encodes CASSLWGQDKSGELFF. The whole variable domain, filled in from reference TRBV7-2 and TRBJ2-2, reads GAGVSQSPSNKVTEKGKDVELRCDPISGHTALYWYRQSLGQGLEFLIYFQGNSAPDKSGLPSDRFSAERTGGSVSTLTIQRTQQEDSAVYLCASSLWGQDKSGELFFGEGSRLTVL.

The gene calls are TRBV6-6 and TRBJ1-1, with 8 nucleotides matching TRBD1. The germline V gene has CDR1 MNHNY and CDR2 SVGAGI (reference sequence). The CDR3 has 14 residues. With 5 bases clipped from V and 0 bases from J, the junction kept 2 bases outside the gene matches. CDR3 protein: CASSQGAVNTEAFF. DNA for the CDR3: TGTGCCAGCAGTCAGGGGGCAGTGAACACTGAAGCTTTCTTT.

A few counts support this clone. V is TRBV9 and J is TRBJ2-3, with 11 bases matching TRBD2. Germline-derived CDR1 and CDR2 are SGDLS and YYNGEE. This CDR3 contains 18 residues. V gave up 0 bases and J gave up 4 bases; unmatched junction bases: 10. The CDR3 DNA follows: TGTGCCAGCAGCGTAGTGGGGACTAGCGGACTGGGGGCAGATACGCAGTATTTT. Translated, it gives CASSVVGTSGLGADTQYF.

This sequence joins TRBV2 and TRBJ1-2; a weak D match, TRBD1 (6 bases). The V and J ends lost 0 bases and 4 bases respectively, with 15 bases between them. This CDR3 has 16 residues. Per the germline V gene, CDR1 is SNHLY and CDR2 is FYNNEI. The CDR3 is CASSEATPRGSYGYTF. CDR3 DNA sequence: TGTGCCAGCAGTGAAGCGACTCCCAGGGGATCCTATGGCTACACCTTC.

This sequence joins TRBV7-3 and TRBJ2-2, with 12 bases identical to TRBD2. Trimming took 4 bases from V and 4 from J; bases not matched to a gene: 4. The CDR3 contains 16 residues. Germline loops: CDR1 SGHTA, CDR2 FQGTGA. CDR3 coding DNA: TGTGCCAGCAGCTCCACTAGCGGGGGGTTCACCGGGGAGCTGTTTTTT. Residues: CASSSTSGGFTGELFF. Variable domain in full (rest from reference TRBV7-3 and TRBJ2-2): GAGVSQTPSNKVTEKGKYVELRCDPISGHTALYWYRQSLGQGPEFLIYFQGTGAADDSGLPNDRFFAVRPEGSVSTLKIQRTERGDSAVYLCASSSTSGGFTGELFFGEGSRLTVL.

This sequence joins TRBV5-4 and TRBJ2-7; possible D gene TRBD1, 5 bases. CDR3 length: 14 amino acids. V shed 0 bases and J shed 2 bases, with 9 bases lying between them. Germline values: CDR1 SGHNT, CDR2 YYREEE (reference sequence). This CDR3 reads CASSLEGPTYEQYF. The DNA for the CDR3 is TGTGCCAGCAGCTTGGAGGGGCCGACCTACGAGCAGTACTTC.

The chain carries TRBV27 and TRBJ2-2, with D possibly being TRBD2 (5 bases). Looked up from germline, CDR1 is MNHEY and CDR2 is SMNVEV (reference sequence). V lost 6 bases and J 6 bases, leaving 11 bases between the germline ends. This CDR3 has 13 residues. The CDR3 sequence is CASSPVRAGELFF. The CDR3 DNA reads as TGTGCCAGCAGCCCCGTGCGGGCCGGGGAGCTGTTTTTT.

This clone has just a few counts. V and J are TRBV27 and TRBJ1-1, with D possibly matching TRBD1 (6 bases). Germline V gene lookup returns CDR1 MNHEY and CDR2 SMNVEV (reference sequence). Trimming took 5 bases from V and 3 from J, leaving 13 bases between them. CDR3 length: 14 residues. This CDR3 is CASSARTVDTEAFF. CDR3 nucleotides: TGTGCCAGCAGTGCCCGGACAGTGGACACTGAAGCTTTCTTT.

The chain carries TRBV5-1 and TRBJ1-2; the D is unclear. The CDR3 is made up of 14 amino acids. CDR1 is SGHRS and CDR2 is YFSETQ in the germline V gene. The V gene lost 4 bases and the J gene lost 2 bases, with 12 bases spanning the gap. The CDR3, as DNA: TGCGCCAGCAGCCTAGGACTTTCAAACTATGGCTACACCTTC. Protein sequence: CASSLGLSNYGYTF.

The chain is built from TRBV11-2 and TRBJ1-1, with TRBD1 as a possible D gene (6 bases). V lost 2 bases to trimming and J lost 5 bases, with 12 bases between them. The CDR3 sequence is 14 residues long. Germline V CDR1 and CDR2: SGHAT, FQNNGV. CDR3 DNA sequence: TGTGCCAGCAGCTTAAGGGCAGGGGTGACTGAAGCTTTCTTT. Its protein product is CASSLRAGVTEAFF.

The genes are TRBV5-1 and TRBJ1-2; 12 bases map to TRBD1. Germline CDR1 SGHRS, CDR2 YFSETQ. Trimming at V came to 3 bases and at J to 2 bases, leaving 5 bases not matched to a gene. The CDR3 extends over 16 amino acids. The CDR3 protein is CASSSGTGGPNYGYTF. The CDR3 nucleotides are TGCGCCAGCAGCTCCGGGACAGGGGGCCCCAACTATGGCTACACCTTC.

The chain uses TRBV7-2 and TRBJ2-5; TRBD2 matches 9 bases. The last part of the DNA fits TRBJ2-7 better; the J call may be wrong. This CDR3 region has 19 residues. Germline CDR1 and CDR2: SGHTA and FQGNSA. CDR3 in DNA: TGTGCCAGCAGCTTGAGGAAGGGACTGACTAGCGGACATTACTACGAGCAGTACTTC. Protein sequence: CASSLRKGLTSGHYYEQYF.

The chain has TRBV18 and TRBJ1-2, with D perhaps matching TRBD1 (5 bases). V was shortened by 2 bases and J by 4 bases, with 14 bases between the two germline ends. CDR1 and CDR2 from the germline V gene are KGHSH and LQKENI. The CDR3 covers 15 residues. The CDR3 reads CASSPVAGRSYGYTF. The DNA of the CDR3 is TGTGCCAGCTCACCAGTAGCGGGACGGAGCTATGGCTACACCTTC.

This clone has more than one count but fewer than ten. The CDR3 sequence: CASGLGEKLFF. In DNA, the CDR3 is TGTGCCTCAGGACTCGGTGAAAAACTGTTTTTT. V usage is TRBV25-1 and J usage is TRBJ1-4; D call uncertain. This CDR3 region has 11 residues. V was clipped by 11 bases and J by 7 bases, with 11 bases between them. Germline-derived CDR1 and CDR2 are MGHDK and SYGVNS.

The V call is TRBV7-2, the J call TRBJ1-5; D is perhaps TRBD1 (5 bases). The CDR3 has 14 residues. Germline values: CDR1 SGHTA, CDR2 FQGNSA. Trimming left V 4 bases short and J 3 bases short, with 10 bases between. CDR3 DNA sequence: TGTGCCAGCAGCTGGAGACAGCACAATCAGCCCCAGCATTTT. It yields the protein CASSWRQHNQPQHF.